The 2 T cell receptor beta chains below all came from one sample that was sequenced in a study of cytomegalovirus exposure and HLA in healthy donors. Both 60 Vbeta primers and 13 Jbeta primers went into the PCR. Here immunoSEQ multiplex PCR was the method, and the copy in TCRdb shows in-frame clones only, minus some. This table has 70,000 to 95,000 clones, 70% to 80% appearing once. The sequenced sample consisted of PBMCs. Receptor source: a woman aged 40 to 50 in good health and CMV-seropositive.

The rearrangement uses TRBV20-1 and TRBJ1-2; D is undetermined. Germline CDR1 DFQATT, CDR2 SNEGSKA (reference sequence). The CDR3 consists of 10 residues. V lost 5 bases and J lost 3, with 4 bases in between. The CDR3: CSAQYYGYTF. The DNA of the CDR3 is TGCAGTGCTCAATACTATGGCTACACCTTC.

The chain links TRBV5-6 to TRBJ2-4, with 11 bases matching TRBD2. This CDR3 contains 14 residues. Looked up from germline, CDR1 is SGHDT and CDR2 is YYEEEE. Trimming at V came to 2 bases and at J to 8 bases, leaving 3 bases not matched to a gene. CDR3 sequence reads: CASSLLAGEDIQYF. DNA for the CDR3: TGTGCCAGCAGCTTACTAGCGGGGGAGGACATTCAGTACTTC.